The T cell receptor beta chain described here comes from a study of T cells in Graves' hyperthyroidism and ophthalmopathy. Turning to this clonotype: A read error may produce the germline difference seen at one junction end.

Template material for amplifying TCR beta CDR3 regions consisted of RNA transcripts. TCR CDR3 underwent first-round RT-PCR with the HTBI primer set. MiXCR, run by TCRdb on the multiplex PCR reads, gives a single entry per CDR3 protein. The sample holds about 570,000 distinct CDR3 sequences, 35% to 55% seen once. Germline-derived CDR1 and CDR2 are SSHAT and FNYEAQ (reference sequence). This CDR3 has 17 amino acids. Sequenced material: peripheral blood or thyroid tissue (not recorded which). The receptor was isolated from an adult woman with Graves' disease, either hyperthyroidism or ophthalmopathy (not recorded which). V is TRBV7-7 and J is TRBJ2-2; 7 positions match TRBD2. CDR3 nucleotide sequence: TGTGCTAGCAGCTTAGGGACGGGGAGGGCCCCCACCGGGGAGCTGTTTTTT. Its protein product is CASSLGTGRAPTGELFF.